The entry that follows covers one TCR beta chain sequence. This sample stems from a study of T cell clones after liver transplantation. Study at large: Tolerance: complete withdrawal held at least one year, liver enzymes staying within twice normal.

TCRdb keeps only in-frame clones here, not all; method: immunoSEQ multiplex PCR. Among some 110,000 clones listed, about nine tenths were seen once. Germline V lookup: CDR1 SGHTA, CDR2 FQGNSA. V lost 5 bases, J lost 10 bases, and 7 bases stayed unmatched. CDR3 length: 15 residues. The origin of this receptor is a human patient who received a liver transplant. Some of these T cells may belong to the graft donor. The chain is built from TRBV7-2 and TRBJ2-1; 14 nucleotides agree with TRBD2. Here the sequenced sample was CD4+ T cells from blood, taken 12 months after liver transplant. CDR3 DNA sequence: TGTGCCAGCAGCACCGGGACTAGCGGGGGAGCCGAGCAGTTCTTC. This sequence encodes CASSTGTSGGAEQFF.